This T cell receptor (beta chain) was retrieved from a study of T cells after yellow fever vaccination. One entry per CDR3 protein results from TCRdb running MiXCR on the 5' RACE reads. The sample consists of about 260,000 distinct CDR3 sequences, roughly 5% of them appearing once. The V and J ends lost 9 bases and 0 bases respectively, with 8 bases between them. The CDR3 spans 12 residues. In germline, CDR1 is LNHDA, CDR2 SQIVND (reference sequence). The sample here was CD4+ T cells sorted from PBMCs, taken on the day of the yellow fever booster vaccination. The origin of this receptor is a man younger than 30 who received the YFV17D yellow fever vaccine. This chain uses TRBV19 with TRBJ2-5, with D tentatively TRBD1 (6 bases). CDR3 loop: CASRQDQETQYF. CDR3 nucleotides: TGTGCCAGCCGACAGGACCAAGAGACCCAGTACTTC. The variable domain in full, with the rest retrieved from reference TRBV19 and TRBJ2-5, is DGGITQSPKYLFRKEGQNVTLSCEQNLNHDAMYWYRQDPGQGLRLIYYSQIVNDFQKGDIAEGYSVSREKKESFPLTVTSAQKNPTAFYLCASRQDQETQYFGPGTRLLVL.